These 2 T cell receptor beta chains originate from one sample sequenced in a study of CD8+ T cells in alopecia areata. The treatment denotes: oral pan-JAK inhibitor, 5-10 mg twice daily. RNA extraction was followed by reverse transcription into cDNA, which acted as the sequencing template. TCRdb's copy holds only in-frame clones and misses some; the assay was immunoSEQ multiplex PCR. The sample has about 220,000 clones; 50% to 60% are singletons. The sample here was CD4+ T cells sorted from blood, taken at week 4, from a patient treated with tofacitinib. These receptor sequences come from a human donor with alopecia areata.

The V call is TRBV9, the J call TRBJ1-6; D ambiguous. V gave up 2 bases and J gave up 4 bases, with 7 bases separating them. Per germline, CDR1 SGDLS and CDR2 YYNGEE. The CDR3 has 14 residues. In DNA form, the CDR3 reads TGTGCCAGCAGCGTGGAAGCGTATAATTCACCCCTCCACTTT. Translation: CASSVEAYNSPLHF.

A few counts support this clone. The V gene is TRBV14, the J gene TRBJ2-5; D perhaps matches TRBD1 (6 bases). Germline CDR1 SGHDN, CDR2 FVKESK. V was trimmed by 4 bases and J by 4 bases, leaving 16 bases between them. There are 15 residues in the CDR3. The CDR3 DNA is TGTGCCAGCAGCCGAGCCGGCAGGGGTTCAGAGACCCAGTACTTC. It translates to CASSRAGRGSETQYF. The whole variable domain, remainder taken from reference TRBV14 and TRBJ2-5, is EAGVTQFPSHSVIEKGQTVTLRCDPISGHDNLYWYRRVMGKEIKFLLHFVKESKQDESGMPNNRFLAERTGGTYSTLKVQPAELEDSGVYFCASSRAGRGSETQYFGPGTRLLVL.